This T cell receptor (beta chain) was recorded in a study of cytotoxic CD8 clonotypes in ibrutinib-treated CLL. Study overall: Of the patients, roughly 10 were relapsed/refractory, under 16 treatment-naive and fewer than 18 IGHV unmutated. Overall study results and limits: The study found clonality rose at ibrutinib response, then fell toward baseline at progression.

On this clone itself: Its antigen is currently unknown.

The CDR3 runs 11 residues. Trimming removed 6 bases at V and 1 base at J, with 4 bases between. The V gene's germline CDR1 is SNHLY and CDR2 FYNNEI. Here immunoSEQ multiplex PCR was the method, and the copy in TCRdb shows in-frame clones only, minus some. The data contain fewer than 200,000 clones, 84% of them seen just once; the ten biggest clones take up about 4.3%. The source is a human donor with chronic lymphocytic leukemia. The rearrangement links TRBV2 to TRBJ2-7, with no clear D. The sample consisted of PBMCs, taken after 24 months of ibrutinib treatment. The CDR3 coding sequence is TGTGCCAGCAGATTGTCCTACGAGCAGTACTTC. It specifies CASRLSYEQYF.